A selection of T cell receptor beta chains follows, all from one sample in a study of T cells in narcolepsy. Assay used: immunoSEQ multiplex PCR; TCRdb lists only in-frame clones, some missing. The sample includes roughly 34,000 clones, about 84% of them seen just once. Sequencing was carried out using CD45RA- memory CD4+ T cells from PBMCs. These receptors were collected from a human donor with narcolepsy. The CDR3 runs from the conserved cysteine through the conserved F or W. The D gene is left open where the match is weak. Size is stated for part of the rows, as once, few or many counts, or as a class when the clone is expanded.

TRBJ1-1,TRBV5-1,.,.,TGCGCCAGCAGCGGCGCCGGGACCTCCTCCACTGAAGCTTTCTTT,CASSGAGTSSTEAFF
TRBJ1-4,TRBV27,.,.,TGTGCCAGCAGTCTAAATTCCCGATCGATATCGGCAACTAATGAAAAACTGTTTTTT,CASSLNSRSISATNEKLFF
TRBJ1-5,TRBV6-5,.,.,TGTGCCAGCAGTTACTCGAGTCAGGATCAGCCCCAGCATTTT,CASSYSSQDQPQHF
TRBJ1-1,TRBV9,TRBD1,.,TGTGCCAGCAGCGTAGCGGACAGGGTACGGGTGAACACTGAAGCTTTCTTT,CASSVADRVRVNTEAFF
TRBJ1-1,TRBV28,.,.,TGTGCCAGCATCCAATGGGTCACCACTGAAGCTTTCTTT,CASIQWVTTEAFF
TRBJ2-5,TRBV5-3,.,once,TGTGCCAGAAGCCCTGTCCAGCGGGTTGAAGAGACCCAGTACTTC,CARSPVQRVEETQYF
TRBJ1-6,TRBV30,TRBD1,.,TGTGCCTGGAGCCCAAAGACAGGGAGGAGCTCCTATAATTCACCCCTCCACTTT,CAWSPKTGRSSYNSPLHF
TRBJ2-3,TRBV7-6,.,.,TGTGCCAGCAGCTTAGCGCGCGGTATTGGCACAGATACGCAGTATTTT,CASSLARGIGTDTQYF
TRBJ1-2,TRBV7-2,.,.,TGTGCCAGCAGCCCCCCACCCGGGCAGAGCTTGGATGGCTACACCTTC,CASSPPPGQSLDGYTF
TRBJ2-2,TRBV5-1,.,few,TGCGCCAGCAGCGAAGGTCCCGGGGAGCTGTTTTTT,CASSEGPGELFF
TRBJ1-6,TRBV5-4,TRBD1,.,TGTGCCAGCAGCTCCAATTTACTCGGGACAGGGGGAGATAATTCACCCCTCCACTTT,CASSSNLLGTGGDNSPLHF
TRBJ1-5,TRBV30,.,.,TGTGCCTGGAGTTCCATCAATCAGCCCCAGCATTTT,CAWSSINQPQHF
TRBJ1-2,TRBV27,.,.,TGTGCCAGCGGGGAGGGCGGGGGTGGCTACACCTTC,CASGEGGGGYTF
TRBJ1-2,TRBV19,.,.,TGTGCCAGTAGTGCCGAGGGGGGCCGAGGGAGCTACACCTTC,CASSAEGGRGSYTF
TRBJ1-1,TRBV5-1,TRBD1,.,TGCGCCAGCAGCTTAACCACAGGGGGCCCCACTGAAGCTTTCTTT,CASSLTTGGPTEAFF
TRBJ2-5,TRBV6-5,.,.,TGTGCCAGCAGTGCCCTAGCATCCCAAGAGACCCAGTACTTC,CASSALASQETQYF
TRBJ2-6,TRBV4-3,.,.,TGCGCCAGCAGCACACCGACAGGACCTGGGGCCAACGTCCTGACTTTC,CASSTPTGPGANVLTF
TRBJ1-1,TRBV19,TRBD1,.,TGTGCCAGTAGTGACAGGGTTCGCCCGTGGACTGAAGCTTTCTTT,CASSDRVRPWTEAFF
TRBJ1-4,TRBV27,.,.,TGTGCCAGCAGTTTATCCCTTCTGAAGGAAAAACTGTTTTTT,CASSLSLLKEKLFF
TRBJ2-7,TRBV10-2,.,.,TGCGCCAGCACGAATGCAGGGGGGGGACTCTCCTACGAGCAGTACTTC,CASTNAGGGLSYEQYF
TRBJ1-2,TRBV5-1,TRBD1,.,TGCGCCAGCAGCTCGGGACAGCCAAACTATGGCTACACCTTC,CASSSGQPNYGYTF
TRBJ2-1,TRBV6-5,TRBD2,.,TGTGCCAGCAGTTACACTAGCGGGGGGCACAATGAGCAGTTCTTC,CASSYTSGGHNEQFF
TRBJ2-7,TRBV20-1,.,once,TGCAGTGCCCCGTCCCCGGAGGGGCAGTACTTC,CSAPSPEGQYF
TRBJ1-3,TRBV28,.,.,TGTGCCAGCAGGGACAGCTCTGGAAACACCATATATTTT,CASRDSSGNTIYF